A selection of T cell receptor beta chains follows, all from one sample in a study of CD8 T cells in ankylosing spondylitis. TCRdb processed the 5' RACE reads anew with MiXCR; each CDR3 protein has one entry. Of a few hundred thousand distinct CDR3 sequences listed, 10% to 15% are singletons. The sequenced material came from blood, either unsorted or a sorted T cell fraction (not recorded which). These receptors originate from a male donor with ankylosing spondylitis. Both conserved end residues are part of each CDR3. The order of the fields is V gene, clone size, J gene, D gene, CDR3 DNA, CDR3 protein. D genes are given only for firm matches. Size is stated for part of the rows, as once, few or many counts, or as a class when the clone is expanded.

TRBV2	many	TRBJ2-5	-	TGTGCCAGCAGTGAAGCGGGTGAGACCCAGTACTTC	CASSEAGETQYF
TRBV7-8	few	TRBJ2-5	-	TGTGCCAGCAGCTCGCTAAACCAAGAGACCCAGTACTTC	CASSSLNQETQYF
TRBV6-1	-	TRBJ2-3	TRBD2	TGTGCCAGCATACTAGCGGGAGATGCAGATACGCAGTATTTT	CASILAGDADTQYF
TRBV29-1	few	TRBJ2-2	TRBD2	TGCAGCGTCCAAAGCGAGCGGGAGGACGACACCGGGGAGCTGTTTTTT	CSVQSEREDDTGELFF
TRBV7-9	many	TRBJ2-1	TRBD2	TGTGCCAGCAGCTTCGGGGGACTAGCGACGGATGAGCAGTTCTTC	CASSFGGLATDEQFF
TRBV30	-	TRBJ2-3	TRBD1	TGTGCCTGGAGTGGTGGGACAGGGGGCATAGATACGCAGTATTTT	CAWSGGTGGIDTQYF
TRBV7-2	-	TRBJ2-5	-	TGTGCCAGCAGCGGGGGCAGCGGTGAGACCCAGTACTTC	CASSGGSGETQYF
TRBV20-1	few	TRBJ1-2	TRBD1	TGCAGTGCTACCACAGGGGTTGGCTATGGCTACACCTTC	CSATTGVGYGYTF
TRBV24-1	-	TRBJ2-1	-	TGTGCCACCAGTGATTTCTTCGACAGCTACAATGAGCAGTTCTTC	CATSDFFDSYNEQFF
TRBV7-8	many	TRBJ2-7	-	TGTGCCAGCAGTCCTAGGAGGTCGGCTATCTACGAGCAGTACTTC	CASSPRRSAIYEQYF
TRBV7-6	-	TRBJ2-1	TRBD2	TGTGCCAGCAGCTTAGACTGGGGCGAGACGGCGGGAGATCTCAATGAGCAGTTCTTC	CASSLDWGETAGDLNEQFF
TRBV6-4	-	TRBJ2-1	TRBD1	TGTGCCAGCAGTGACACGAAGGGGGCCGGCAATGAGCAGTTCTTC	CASSDTKGAGNEQFF
TRBV30	few	TRBJ2-7	TRBD1	TGTGCCTGGAGCTCCGGACAGGCTTACGAGCAGTACTTC	CAWSSGQAYEQYF
TRBV5-1	-	TRBJ2-3	TRBD2	TGCGCCAGCAGCTTGGGTATGAGGTCTAGCGGAACAACTAGCACAGATACGCAGTATTTT	CASSLGMRSSGTTSTDTQYF
TRBV7-9	-	TRBJ1-4	TRBD1	TGTGCCAGCAGCCAGGGACAGGGAGCCGAAAAACTGTTTTTT	CASSQGQGAEKLFF
TRBV7-2	-	TRBJ1-1	-	TGTGCCAGCATCAAGAGTTGGGGAGGCACTGAAGCTTTCTTT	CASIKSWGGTEAFF
TRBV7-8	few	TRBJ2-5	-	TGTGCCAGCAGCTCAGGGCCGGGACTCGCGTACCAAGAGACCCAGTACTTC	CASSSGPGLAYQETQYF
TRBV7-6	few	TRBJ2-5	-	TGTGCCAGCAGCTCAACTAGAAAGACCCAGTACTTC	CASSSTRKTQYF
TRBV10-3	-	TRBJ1-3	-	TGTGCCATCAGTGAGTCGGGGGCAACTGGAAACACCATATATTTT	CAISESGATGNTIYF
TRBV20-1	-	TRBJ2-3	-	TGCAGTGCTAGAGATCCGAGGAGAGAAGATACGCAGTATTTT	CSARDPRREDTQYF
TRBV11-2	few	TRBJ2-3	TRBD2	TGTGCCAGCAGCTACGGACTAGCGGGAGGTACAGATACGCAGTATTTT	CASSYGLAGGTDTQYF
TRBV12-3/TRBV12-4	-	TRBJ2-7	TRBD2	TGTGCCAGCACCGGGACTAGGGTGTTCTCCGAGCAGTACTTC	CASTGTRVFSEQYF
TRBV7-2	few	TRBJ2-7	-	TGTGCCAGCAGCTTCCGCAGGGGTCCCTACGAGCAGTACTTC	CASSFRRGPYEQYF
TRBV20-1	-	TRBJ2-1	TRBD2	TGCAGTGCCCTGACGGGCGGGAGTGCCTACAATGAGCAGTTCTTC	CSALTGGSAYNEQFF
TRBV7-9	few	TRBJ2-5	TRBD1	TGTGCCAGCAGCCCAGGGGGCTGGGAGACCCAGTACTTC	CASSPGGWETQYF
TRBV20-1	-	TRBJ1-4	-	TGCAGTGCTAGAGACATTGCAACTAATGAAAAACTGTTTTTT	CSARDIATNEKLFF
TRBV27	few	TRBJ1-6	-	TGTGCCAGCAGTTTCATCAATTCACCCCTCCACTTT	CASSFINSPLHF
TRBV20-1	-	TRBJ2-3	TRBD2	TGCAGTGCTAGAGTCGGCCACGAGGAGGGGACTAGCGGGAGGACGAGCACAGATACGCAGTATTTT	CSARVGHEEGTSGRTSTDTQYF
TRBV10-3	many	TRBJ2-1	TRBD2	TGTGCCATCAGAACCGGGACTAGCGGGGTAAAATCCTACAATGAGCAGTTCTTC	CAIRTGTSGVKSYNEQFF